Listed below are T cell receptor beta chains from one sample, sequenced in a study of T cells after yellow fever vaccination. One entry per CDR3 protein, called by TCRdb with MiXCR from the 5' RACE reads. The data contain about 330,000 distinct CDR3 sequences, 7% to 10% of them singletons. Sequenced material: PBMCs, taken approximately 40 days after the first yellow fever vaccination. These receptors all stem from a man between 18 and 29 years old who received the YFV17D yellow fever vaccine. CDR3s include the opening cysteine and the closing phenylalanine or tryptophan. A D gene is named only where the DNA matches it firmly. Not all rows give a size; the values are once, few, many and, for expanded clones, a class.

>TRBD1|TRBJ1-6|few|TRBV6-1
TGTGCCAGCAGGGTTGGGACAGGGGGATCACCCCTCCACTTT
CASRVGTGGSPLHF
>TRBD1|TRBJ1-1|few|TRBV6-5
TGTTCGTACAGGGGTTGGAGGGTCACTGAAGCTTTCTTT
CSYRGWRVTEAFF
>TRBD2|TRBJ2-3|.|TRBV4-2
TGTGCCAGCAGCCTCACGGGACTAGCGGGGGCCGACACAGATACGCAGTATTTT
CASSLTGLAGADTDTQYF
>.|TRBJ2-4|few|TRBV5-6
TGTGCCAGCAGCTTGGACAGGGTAGCCAAAAACATTCAGTACTTC
CASSLDRVAKNIQYF
>.|TRBJ2-1|few|TRBV20-1
TGCAGTGCTAGCCGGGGACCTTACAATGAGCAGTTCTTC
CSASRGPYNEQFF
>.|TRBJ2-3|.|TRBV6-1
TGTGCCAGCAGTGAACGAACGGGGGCTAAGGATACGCAGTATTTT
CASSERTGAKDTQYF
>.|TRBJ2-1|many|TRBV6-1
TGTGCCAGCAGTCCCGGGGTAGCCGGCTATGAGCAGTTCTTC
CASSPGVAGYEQFF
>.|TRBJ1-3|.|TRBV20-1
TGCAGTGCTAGAGATCCTTGGACAGTCGGAAACACCATATATTTT
CSARDPWTVGNTIYF
>.|TRBJ1-1|.|TRBV5-5
TGTGCCAGCAGCCATGACAGGAACACTGAAGCTTTCTTT
CASSHDRNTEAFF
>.|TRBJ1-1|few|TRBV12-3/TRBV12-4
TGTGCCAGCAGCCCACCGGGGGGGGCTGAAGCTTTCTTT
CASSPPGGAEAFF
>.|TRBJ1-2|few|TRBV12-3/TRBV12-4
TGTGCCAGCAGCCTCGACGCCAGGGGTGTTTATGGCTACACCTTC
CASSLDARGVYGYTF
>.|TRBJ1-6|.|TRBV7-6
TGTGCCAGCAGTTCTAACCCCGCTCGGAATTCACCCCTCCACTTT
CASSSNPARNSPLHF
>TRBD2|TRBJ2-1|.|TRBV2
TGTGCCAGCAGATTAGCGGGGACACACAATGAGCAGTTCTTC
CASRLAGTHNEQFF